This T cell receptor beta chain was obtained from a study of blood T cell repertoires in COVID-19. This clone was picked up a small number of times. The ends were cut back, 2 bases at V and 2 bases at J, with 9 bases in the middle. The CDR3 spans 14 residues. CDR1 and CDR2 (germline): LGHNA, YNFKEQ. Generated by immunoSEQ multiplex PCR, the TCRdb table keeps only in-frame clones and is missing some. The repertoire includes some 200,000 clones, 80% to 85% of them detected once, and roughly 2.4% sits in the top ten. V usage is TRBV4-2 and J usage is TRBJ1-1; tentative D call: TRBD1 (6 bases). This TCR came from a woman aged 60-70 years with acute or convalescent COVID-19. Material: peripheral blood. The CDR3 DNA sequence: TGTGCCAGCAGCCAACCGGGACAAAACACTGAAGCTTTCTTT. Protein: CASSQPGQNTEAFF.